This T cell receptor (beta chain) was sequenced in a study of Graves' ophthalmopathy and Graves' hyperthyroidism. This clonotype has only a few counts. For repertoire sequencing, the TCR beta CDR3 regions were amplified from RNA transcripts. RT-PCR in the first round used HTBI primers; a second-round multiplex PCR followed. A single record per CDR3 protein comes from TCRdb applying MiXCR to the multiplex PCR reads. The table lists about 480,000 distinct CDR3 sequences, over 13% of them singletons. The CDR3 length is 13 residues. V was trimmed by 3 bases and J by 7 bases, leaving 12 bases between them. CDR1 is MDHEN, CDR2 SYDVKM, per germline.

This TCR derives from a woman in her twenties or thirties with Graves' ophthalmopathy. This chain connects TRBV28 to TRBJ1-2; no clear D. The sequenced material came from blood. CDR3 sequence (DNA): TGTGCCAGCAGTTTGAACAGTCCGCCTGGCTACACCTTC. Translating it yields CASSLNSPPGYTF.